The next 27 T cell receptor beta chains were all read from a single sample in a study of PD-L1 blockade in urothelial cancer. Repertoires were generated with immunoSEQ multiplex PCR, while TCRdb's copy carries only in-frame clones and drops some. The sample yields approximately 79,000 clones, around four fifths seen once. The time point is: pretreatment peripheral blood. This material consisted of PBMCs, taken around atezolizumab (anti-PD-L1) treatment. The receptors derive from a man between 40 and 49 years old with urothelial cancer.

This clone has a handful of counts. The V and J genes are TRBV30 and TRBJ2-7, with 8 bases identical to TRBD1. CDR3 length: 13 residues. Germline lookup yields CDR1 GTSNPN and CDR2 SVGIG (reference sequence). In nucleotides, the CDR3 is TGTGCATTGACCCGGGACAGGCCCAAGGGGCAGTACTTC. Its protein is CALTRDRPKGQYF.

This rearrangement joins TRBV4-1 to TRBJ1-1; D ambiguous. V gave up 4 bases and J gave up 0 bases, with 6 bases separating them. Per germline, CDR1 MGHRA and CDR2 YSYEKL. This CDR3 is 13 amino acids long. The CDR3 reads CASSPSVNTEAFF. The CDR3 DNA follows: TGCGCCAGCAGCCCCAGCGTGAACACTGAAGCTTTCTTT.

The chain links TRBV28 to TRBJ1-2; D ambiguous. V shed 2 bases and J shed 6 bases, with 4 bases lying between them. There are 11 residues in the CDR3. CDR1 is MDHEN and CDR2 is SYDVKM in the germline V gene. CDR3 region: CASSLTDGYTF. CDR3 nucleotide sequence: TGTGCCAGCAGTTTAACTGATGGCTACACCTTC.

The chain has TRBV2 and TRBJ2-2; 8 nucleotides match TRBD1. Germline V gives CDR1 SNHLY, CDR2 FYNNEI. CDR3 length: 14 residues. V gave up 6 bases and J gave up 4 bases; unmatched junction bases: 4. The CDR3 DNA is TGTGCCAGCAGGGGGGACAGGCGCACCGGGGAGCTGTTTTTT. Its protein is CASRGDRRTGELFF. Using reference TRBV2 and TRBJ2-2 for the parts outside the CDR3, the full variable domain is EPEVTQTPSHQVTQMGQEVILRCVPISNHLYFYWYRQILGQKVEFLVSFYNNEISEKSEIFDDQFSVERPDGSNFTLKIRSTKLEDSAMYFCASRGDRRTGELFFGEGSRLTVL.

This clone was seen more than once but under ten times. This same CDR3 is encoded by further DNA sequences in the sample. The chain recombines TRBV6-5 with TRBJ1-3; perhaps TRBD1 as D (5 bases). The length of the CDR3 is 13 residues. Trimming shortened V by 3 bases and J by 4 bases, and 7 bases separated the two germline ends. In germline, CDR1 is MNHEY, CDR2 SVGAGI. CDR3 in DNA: TGTGCCAGCAGTTATAGGGGAGGAAACACCATATATTTT. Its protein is CASSYRGGNTIYF.

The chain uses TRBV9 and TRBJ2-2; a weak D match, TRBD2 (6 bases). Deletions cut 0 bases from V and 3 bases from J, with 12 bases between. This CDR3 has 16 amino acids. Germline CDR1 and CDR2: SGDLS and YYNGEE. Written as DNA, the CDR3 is TGTGCCAGCAGCGTAGGAGTAGCGGAGTACACCGGGGAGCTGTTTTTT. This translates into CASSVGVAEYTGELFF.

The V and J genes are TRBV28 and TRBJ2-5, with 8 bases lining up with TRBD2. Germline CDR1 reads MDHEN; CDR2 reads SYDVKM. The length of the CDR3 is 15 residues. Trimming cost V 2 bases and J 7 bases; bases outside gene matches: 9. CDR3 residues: CASSLVLAGLGTQYF. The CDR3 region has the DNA TGTGCCAGCAGTTTAGTTTTAGCGGGATTAGGGACCCAGTACTTC.

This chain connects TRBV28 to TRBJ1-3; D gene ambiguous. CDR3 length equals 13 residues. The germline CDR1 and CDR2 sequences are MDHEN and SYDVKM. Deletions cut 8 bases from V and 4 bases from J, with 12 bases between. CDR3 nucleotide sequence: TGTGCCAGCCTCCGGGCGGGGGGAAACACCATATATTTT. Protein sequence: CASLRAGGNTIYF.

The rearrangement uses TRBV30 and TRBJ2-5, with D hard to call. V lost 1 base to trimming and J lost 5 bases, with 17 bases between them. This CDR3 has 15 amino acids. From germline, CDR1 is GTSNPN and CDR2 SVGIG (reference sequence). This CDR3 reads CAWSGSGTPGETQYF. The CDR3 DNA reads TGTGCCTGGAGTGGTTCAGGCACTCCCGGCGAGACCCAGTACTTC.

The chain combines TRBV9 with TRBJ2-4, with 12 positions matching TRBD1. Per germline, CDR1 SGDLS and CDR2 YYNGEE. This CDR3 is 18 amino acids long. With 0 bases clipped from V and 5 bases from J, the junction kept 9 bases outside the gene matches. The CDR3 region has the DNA TGTGCCAGCAGCGTAGGTCTGGGACAGGGGGCGGAGGAAAACATTCAGTACTTC. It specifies CASSVGLGQGAEENIQYF.

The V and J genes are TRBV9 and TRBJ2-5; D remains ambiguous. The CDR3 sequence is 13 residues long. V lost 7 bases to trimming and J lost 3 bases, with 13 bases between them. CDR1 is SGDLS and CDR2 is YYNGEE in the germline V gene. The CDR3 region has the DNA TGTGCCAGCTCGCTGAGGTGGGAAGAGACCCAGTACTTC. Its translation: CASSLRWEETQYF.

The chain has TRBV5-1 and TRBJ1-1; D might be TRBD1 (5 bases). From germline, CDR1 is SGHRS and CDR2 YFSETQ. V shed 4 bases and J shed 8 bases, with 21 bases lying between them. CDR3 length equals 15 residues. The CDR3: CASSTTAIQGREAFF. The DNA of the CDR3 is TGCGCCAGCAGCACCACTGCCATCCAGGGCCGGGAAGCTTTCTTT.

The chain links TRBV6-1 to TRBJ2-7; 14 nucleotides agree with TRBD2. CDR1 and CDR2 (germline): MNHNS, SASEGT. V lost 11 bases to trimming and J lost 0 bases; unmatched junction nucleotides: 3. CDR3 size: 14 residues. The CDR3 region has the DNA TGTGCCGGGGGACTAGCGGGGGCCTCCTACGAGCAGTACTTC. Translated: CAGGLAGASYEQYF.

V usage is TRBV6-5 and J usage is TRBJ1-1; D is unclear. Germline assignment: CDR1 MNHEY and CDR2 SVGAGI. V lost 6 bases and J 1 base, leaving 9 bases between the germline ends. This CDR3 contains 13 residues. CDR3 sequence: CASSPLANTEAFF. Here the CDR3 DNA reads TGTGCCAGCAGCCCGTTAGCGAACACTGAAGCTTTCTTT.

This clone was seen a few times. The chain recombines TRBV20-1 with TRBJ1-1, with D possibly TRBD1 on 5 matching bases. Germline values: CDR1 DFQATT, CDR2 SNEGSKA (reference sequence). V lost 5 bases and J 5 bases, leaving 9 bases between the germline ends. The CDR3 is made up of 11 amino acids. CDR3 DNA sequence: TGCAGTGCTCCGGGGGAGACTGAAGCTTTCTTT. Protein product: CSAPGETEAFF.

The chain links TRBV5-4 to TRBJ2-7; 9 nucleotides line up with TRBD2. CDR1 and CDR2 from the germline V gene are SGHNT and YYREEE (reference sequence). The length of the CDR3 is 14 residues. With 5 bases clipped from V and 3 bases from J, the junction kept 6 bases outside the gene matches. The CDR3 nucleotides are TGTGCCAGCAGGATAGCGGGAGAAAACTACGAGCAGTACTTC. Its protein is CASRIAGENYEQYF.

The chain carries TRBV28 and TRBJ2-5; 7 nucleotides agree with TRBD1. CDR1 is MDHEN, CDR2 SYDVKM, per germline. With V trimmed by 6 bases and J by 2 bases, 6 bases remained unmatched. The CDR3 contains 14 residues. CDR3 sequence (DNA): TGTGCCAGCAGCCTCACGGGACAGCAAGAGACCCAGTACTTC. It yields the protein CASSLTGQQETQYF.

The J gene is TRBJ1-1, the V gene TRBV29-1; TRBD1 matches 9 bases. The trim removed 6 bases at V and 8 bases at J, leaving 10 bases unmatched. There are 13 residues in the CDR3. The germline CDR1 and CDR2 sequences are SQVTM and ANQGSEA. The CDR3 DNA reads TGCAGCGTGACACGGACAGGGGAAGGGGAAGCTTTCTTT. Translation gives CSVTRTGEGEAFF.

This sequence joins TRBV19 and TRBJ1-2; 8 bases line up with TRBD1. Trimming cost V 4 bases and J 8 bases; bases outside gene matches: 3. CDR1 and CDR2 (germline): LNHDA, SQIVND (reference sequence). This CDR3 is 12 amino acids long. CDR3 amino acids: CASSTDRGGYTF. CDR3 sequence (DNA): TGTGCCAGTAGTACCGACAGGGGCGGCTACACCTTC.

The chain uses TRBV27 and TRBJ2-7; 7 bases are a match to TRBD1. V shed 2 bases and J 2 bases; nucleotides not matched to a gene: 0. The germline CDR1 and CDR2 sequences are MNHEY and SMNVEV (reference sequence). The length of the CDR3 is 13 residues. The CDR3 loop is CASSLGTAYEQYF. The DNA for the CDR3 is TGTGCCAGCAGTTTAGGGACAGCCTACGAGCAGTACTTC.

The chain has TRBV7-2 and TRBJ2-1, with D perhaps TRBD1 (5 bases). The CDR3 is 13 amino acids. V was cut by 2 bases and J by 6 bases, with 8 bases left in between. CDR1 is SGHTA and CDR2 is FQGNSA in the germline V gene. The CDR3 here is CASSLWQGNEQFF. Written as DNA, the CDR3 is TGTGCCAGCAGCTTATGGCAGGGCAATGAGCAGTTCTTC.

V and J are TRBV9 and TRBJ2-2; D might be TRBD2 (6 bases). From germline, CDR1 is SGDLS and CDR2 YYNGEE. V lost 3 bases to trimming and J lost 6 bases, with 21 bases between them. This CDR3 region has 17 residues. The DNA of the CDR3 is TGTGCCAGCAGCGAAGGTAGCGGAGGACCCTTCCCCGGGGAGCTGTTTTTT. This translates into CASSEGSGGPFPGELFF.

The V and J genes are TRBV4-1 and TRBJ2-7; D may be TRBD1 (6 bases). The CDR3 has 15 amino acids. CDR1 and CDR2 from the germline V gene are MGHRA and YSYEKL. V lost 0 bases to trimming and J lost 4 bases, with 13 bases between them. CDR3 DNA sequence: TGCGCCAGCAGCCAAGATGGAATACAGGGATACGAGCAGTACTTC. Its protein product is CASSQDGIQGYEQYF.

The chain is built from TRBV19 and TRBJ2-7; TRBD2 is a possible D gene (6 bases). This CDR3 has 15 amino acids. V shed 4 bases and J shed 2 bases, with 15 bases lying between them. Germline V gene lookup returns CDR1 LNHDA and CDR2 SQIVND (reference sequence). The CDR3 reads CASSNPGTLTYEQYF. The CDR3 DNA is TGTGCCAGTAGTAACCCCGGGACTTTGACCTACGAGCAGTACTTC.

The CDR3 sequence: CASSVAGAHNEQFF. The CDR3 DNA reads as TGTGCCAGCAGTGTAGCGGGGGCTCACAATGAGCAGTTCTTC. The chain joins TRBV6-1 to TRBJ2-1; 9 positions agree with TRBD2. Germline V CDR1 and CDR2: MNHNS, SASEGT. This CDR3 comprises 14 residues. J was trimmed by 5 bases and V by 4 bases; bases with no gene match: 3.

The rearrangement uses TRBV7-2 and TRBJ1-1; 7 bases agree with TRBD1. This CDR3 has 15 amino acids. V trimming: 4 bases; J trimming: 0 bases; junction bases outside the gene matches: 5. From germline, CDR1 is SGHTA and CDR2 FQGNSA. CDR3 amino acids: CASSYAGTVNTEAFF. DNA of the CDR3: TGTGCCAGCAGCTACGCCGGGACAGTGAACACTGAAGCTTTCTTT.

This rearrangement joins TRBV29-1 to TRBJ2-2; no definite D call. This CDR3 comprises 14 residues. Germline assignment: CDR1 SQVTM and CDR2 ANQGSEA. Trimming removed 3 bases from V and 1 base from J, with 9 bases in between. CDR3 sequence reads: CSVDWAGNTGELFF. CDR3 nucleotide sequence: TGCAGCGTTGACTGGGCCGGGAACACCGGGGAGCTGTTTTTT.